These 3 T cell receptor beta chains originate from one sample sequenced in a study of T cell repertoires in cytomegalovirus infection. TCRdb re-analysed the reads in MiXCR, keeping a single row per CDR3 protein. The table lists 900,000 to 950,000 distinct CDR3 sequences, 31% of them singletons. Which antigens these TCRs recognize remains unknown. The sequencing here drew on cultured CD8+ T cells from PBMCs, taken from culture after CMV antigen stimulation. Receptor source: a human donor in good health (CMV status not recorded). Some clones in this sample may be carry-over from other donors' samples.

The rearrangement joins TRBV6-1 to TRBJ1-4; D call uncertain. Germline V CDR1 and CDR2: MNHNS, SASEGT. Trimming pared 7 bases from V and 6 bases from J, leaving 9 bases between. The CDR3 is 12 amino acids. CDR3 DNA sequence: TGTGCCAGCATCGAGGGAGATGAAAAACTGTTTTTT. It is translated as CASIEGDEKLFF.

This clonotype was seen many times. The genes are TRBV7-2 and TRBJ2-7; 8 bases line up with TRBD1. The CDR3 spans 15 residues. Germline loops: CDR1 SGHTA, CDR2 FQGNSA. V shed 4 bases and J 2 bases; nucleotides not matched to a gene: 7. The CDR3 loop reads CASSSADRGPYEQYV. The CDR3 DNA reads TGTGCCAGCAGCTCCGCAGACAGGGGCCCCTACGAGCAGTACGTC.

The chain carries TRBV6-1 and TRBJ1-5; the match to TRBD1 covers 7 bases. The CDR3 extends over 15 amino acids. Germline lookup yields CDR1 MNHNS and CDR2 SASEGT. V lost 5 bases, J lost 5 bases, and 9 bases stayed unmatched. The CDR3: CASSPVGQAYQPQHF. The CDR3 DNA follows: TGTGCCAGCAGTCCCGTTGGACAGGCTTATCAGCCCCAGCATTTT.